The rows below give T cell receptor beta chains drawn from one sample of a study of CD8+ T cells in alopecia areata. The method was immunoSEQ multiplex PCR; TCRdb's version includes in-frame clones alone and lacks a portion of them. The data show roughly 190,000 clones, around 60% seen once. Specimen: CD4+ T cells sorted from blood, collected at week 4, from a patient treated with tofacitinib. These receptors all come from a human donor with alopecia areata. CDR3s include the opening cysteine and the closing phenylalanine or tryptophan. Fields, in order: J gene, V gene, clone size, D gene, CDR3 DNA, CDR3 protein. The D gene is left open where the match is weak. The size entry is marked missing in some rows and otherwise reads once, few, many or a size class.

TRBJ1-5,TRBV15,.,.,TGTGCCACCAGCAGAGACTATCAGCCCCAGCATTTT,CATSRDYQPQHF
TRBJ2-5,TRBV6-1,.,TRBD1,TGTGCCAGCAGTGATATGACAGGGGCAGAGACCCAGTACTTC,CASSDMTGAETQYF
TRBJ2-7,TRBV4-1,.,.,TGCGCCAGCAGCCAAGATCTGTCTTGGGGCTACGAGCAGTACTTC,CASSQDLSWGYEQYF
TRBJ2-2,TRBV6-1,.,.,TGTGCCAGCAGGGTCGGCAGAGGCAAGACCGGGGAGCTGTTTTTT,CASRVGRGKTGELFF
TRBJ1-2,TRBV29-1,few,.,TGCAGCGTTGATGGTTCCTTAGGGGTCAAGGATGGCTACACCTTC,CSVDGSLGVKDGYTF
TRBJ2-1,TRBV5-6,.,.,TGTGCCAGCAGCTTGGTTCCCCGGGGTGAGCAGTTCTTC,CASSLVPRGEQFF
TRBJ2-3,TRBV15,.,.,TGTGCCACCAGCAGAGAAGGCCTCGGGACAGATACGCAGTATTTT,CATSREGLGTDTQYF
TRBJ2-5,TRBV4-2,.,TRBD2,TGTGCCAGCAGCCAAGATACAACCGGGACTAGCGGGAGGGCATCAGAGACCCAGTACTTC,CASSQDTTGTSGRASETQYF
TRBJ2-5,TRBV18,few,TRBD2,TGTGCCAGCTCCCCGATTAGCGGGAGAGGAGAGACCCAGTACTTC,CASSPISGRGETQYF
TRBJ2-7,TRBV7-9,.,.,TGTGCCAGCAGCTTAGGACAGGGGAGGACTAGCTCTTACGAGCAGTACTTC,CASSLGQGRTSSYEQYF
TRBJ1-5,TRBV30,.,TRBD1,TGTGCCTGGTCACAGGGGAGCAATCAGCCCCAGCATTTT,CAWSQGSNQPQHF
TRBJ2-4,TRBV4-1,.,TRBD2,TGCGCCAGCAGCCAAAGAGGAAGGGACCGGGAGGGTACCGGGGGGAGTCAGTACTTC,CASSQRGRDREGTGGSQYF
TRBJ2-7,TRBV7-2,.,.,TGTGCCAGCAGCTTAGATAGGACCGAGCAGTACTTC,CASSLDRTEQYF
TRBJ1-1,TRBV18,few,.,TGTGCCAGCTCACCGCTTTCCGCTGAAGCTTTCTTT,CASSPLSAEAFF
TRBJ2-7,TRBV11-2,.,.,TGTGCCAGCAGCTTAGACCCCCCTGGACGGGAGCAGTACTTC,CASSLDPPGREQYF
TRBJ2-3,TRBV27,.,TRBD2,TGTGCCAGCAGTTGGTGGCGGGAGTCAGATACGCAGTATTTT,CASSWWRESDTQYF
TRBJ2-5,TRBV7-2,few,TRBD2,TGTGCCAGCAGCTTAATGAGTAGCGGGCGTACCCAAGAGACCCAGTACTTC,CASSLMSSGRTQETQYF
TRBJ2-1,TRBV5-1,few,.,TGCGCCAGCAGCCCCGGGACTCGCCGTCCCAATGAGCAGTTCTTC,CASSPGTRRPNEQFF
TRBJ2-7,TRBV7-2,.,TRBD2,TGTGCCAGCAGCTTAGTTGGCGGTGGACTAGCGGGAGGGAACTACGAGCAGTACTTC,CASSLVGGGLAGGNYEQYF
TRBJ1-5,TRBV30,.,.,TGTGCCTGGAGTGCGGCAGGCGGTAATCAGCCCCAGCATTTT,CAWSAAGGNQPQHF
TRBJ2-7,TRBV10-3,.,.,TGTGCCATCAGAGGGGCCCGAGACGAGCAGTACTTC,CAIRGARDEQYF
TRBJ2-7,TRBV30,.,TRBD2,TGTGCCTGGACCCTAGCGGGAGGCTCCTACGAGCAGTACTTC,CAWTLAGGSYEQYF
TRBJ2-1,TRBV29-1,.,.,TGCAGCGTTGTCGGCAGGTTCTACAATGAGCAGTTCTTC,CSVVGRFYNEQFF
TRBJ1-2,TRBV5-1,.,.,TGCGCCAGCAGTAGCTCCGGGGGTGTTGGCTACACCTTC,CASSSSGGVGYTF
TRBJ2-7,TRBV7-2,.,.,TGTGCCAGCAGCCCCGGGAGGAGGGGGAACTTCTGGGGCGAGCAGTACTTC,CASSPGRRGNFWGEQYF
TRBJ1-4,TRBV6-5,.,.,TGTGCCAGCAGTTACGGGGAAAAACTGTTTTTT,CASSYGEKLFF
TRBJ1-1,TRBV27,.,.,TGTGCCAGCCGACGCACTGAAGCTTTCTTT,CASRRTEAFF
TRBJ2-5,TRBV5-6,few,.,TGTGCCAGCAGCTTGGGCAGGACGGGATGGGAGACCCAGTACTTC,CASSLGRTGWETQYF
TRBJ1-4,TRBV7-2,.,TRBD1,TGTGCCAGCAGCCTGGGACAGGCGGGAAAACTGTTTTTT,CASSLGQAGKLFF
TRBJ2-7,TRBV7-2,few,.,TGTGCCAGCAGCTTAGCTCGGGGCTACGAGCAGTACTTC,CASSLARGYEQYF
TRBJ1-1,TRBV27,once,.,TGTGCCAGCAGGATGGGGTGGAGCACTGAAGCTTTCTTT,CASRMGWSTEAFF
TRBJ2-2,TRBV6-6,.,TRBD1,TGTGCCAGCAGTCACAGGGGGCGGCACACCGGGGAGCTGTTTTTT,CASSHRGRHTGELFF
TRBJ2-7,TRBV27,.,.,TGTGCCAGCAGTTTCCGAAGGCCCGGATATCTACGAGAAGGGGACTTC,CASSFRRPGYLREGDF
TRBJ1-4,TRBV27,few,.,TGTGCCAGCAGGCCTACCCAGGGAAGGGAAAAACTGTTTTTT,CASRPTQGREKLFF
TRBJ2-5,TRBV29-1,.,TRBD1,TGCAGCGAGGAGACAGGGGGGGAGACCCAGTACTTC,CSEETGGETQYF
TRBJ2-3,TRBV29-1,.,TRBD2,TGCAGCGGGTTGGGATTGGCTAGCGGGAGGTATACAGATACGCAGTATTTT,CSGLGLASGRYTDTQYF
TRBJ1-1,TRBV7-9,.,.,TGTGCCAGCAGCTTAGCCGGGGAATACGGTGAAGCTTTCTTT,CASSLAGEYGEAFF
TRBJ2-7,TRBV7-2,.,.,TGTGCCAGCAGCTTAAGAACGGGACAAAGCTCCTACGAGCAGTACTTC,CASSLRTGQSSYEQYF
TRBJ2-1,TRBV29-1,.,.,TGCAGCGCGGGGCAGGGGGGCCGCGGGGAGCAGTTCTTC,CSAGQGGRGEQFF
TRBJ2-3,TRBV7-9,few,.,TGTGCCAGCAGCGACACGGGACGAAGCACAGATACGCAGTATTTT,CASSDTGRSTDTQYF
TRBJ2-1,TRBV5-6,few,TRBD1,TGTGCCAGCAGCTTGTCCAGGGGGCCTGAGCAGTTCTTC,CASSLSRGPEQFF
TRBJ2-5,TRBV6-1,.,.,TGTGCCAGCAGTGAACCACAGGGCCAAGAGACCCAGTACTTC,CASSEPQGQETQYF
TRBJ2-3,TRBV29-1,.,.,TGCAGCGTTGGAGGCAGCACAGATACGCAGTATTTT,CSVGGSTDTQYF
TRBJ2-1,TRBV29-1,.,.,TGCAGCGGGGGGGTTTACAATGAGCAGTTCTTC,CSGGVYNEQFF
TRBJ2-5,TRBV29-1,.,TRBD2,TGCAGCGTTGATTCCGGGAGGGCCGTGGAGACCCAGTACTTC,CSVDSGRAVETQYF
TRBJ1-1,TRBV28,.,.,TGTGCCAGCACCTATGGGGCTCAACACGAGGCTTTCTTT,CASTYGAQHEAFF
TRBJ2-5,TRBV6-5,.,TRBD1,TGTGCCAGCAGGCCAGGGGGCGGAGAGACCCAGTACTTC,CASRPGGGETQYF